Listed below are T cell receptor beta chains from one sample, sequenced in a study of shared clonotypes between healthy human individuals. Profiling relied on immunoSEQ multiplex PCR, and the TCRdb table lists in-frame clones only, not all of them. The table has 200,000 to 250,000 clones, over 60% seen once. The sample consisted of memory CD4+ T cells sorted from blood. The receptors derive from a man aged 30 to 45 in good health. Each CDR3 is given without its conserved first and last residue. A D gene is named only where the DNA matches it firmly.

v_gene: TRBV5-1; d_gene: TRBD1; j_gene: TRBJ1-4; CDR3aa: ASSLQGAGEKLF
v_gene: TRBV5-1; d_gene: TRBD1; j_gene: TRBJ1-1; CDR3aa: ASKAQGAPTEAF
v_gene: TRBV6-5; d_gene: -; j_gene: TRBJ1-3; CDR3aa: ASRGRVGNTIY
v_gene: TRBV7-8; d_gene: -; j_gene: TRBJ2-1; CDR3aa: ASSLAPGLYNEQF
v_gene: TRBV11-2; d_gene: -; j_gene: TRBJ2-3; CDR3aa: ASSSGTRSTDTQY
v_gene: TRBV29-1; d_gene: -; j_gene: TRBJ1-1; CDR3aa: SGRGASRADTEAF
v_gene: TRBV5-1; d_gene: -; j_gene: TRBJ1-1; CDR3aa: ASSLEGSRVYTEAF
v_gene: TRBV5-1; d_gene: TRBD2; j_gene: TRBJ2-1; CDR3aa: ASSLARGGYNEQF
v_gene: TRBV6-6; d_gene: TRBD2; j_gene: TRBJ2-1; CDR3aa: ASIDRERTSGIEQF
v_gene: TRBV5-1; d_gene: -; j_gene: TRBJ1-2; CDR3aa: ASRSMADNRLPLGGYT
v_gene: TRBV5-6; d_gene: -; j_gene: TRBJ2-3; CDR3aa: ASSSRLVPQPNTDTQY
v_gene: TRBV10-1; d_gene: -; j_gene: TRBJ1-4; CDR3aa: ASSEVQRGKLF
v_gene: TRBV28; d_gene: -; j_gene: TRBJ2-1; CDR3aa: ASSLDIGNEQF
v_gene: TRBV5-1; d_gene: -; j_gene: TRBJ1-3; CDR3aa: ASSSLSGNTIY
v_gene: TRBV7-2; d_gene: -; j_gene: TRBJ1-2; CDR3aa: ASSSGPYGYT
v_gene: TRBV5-1; d_gene: TRBD2; j_gene: TRBJ2-1; CDR3aa: ASSLAGLLAGSNSYNEQF
v_gene: TRBV11-2; d_gene: TRBD2; j_gene: TRBJ2-5; CDR3aa: ASSLGLAGQETQY